A single sample gave rise to the 19 T cell receptor beta chains below, sequenced in a study of T-cell reconstitution after alpha-beta-depleted transplantation in children. Preparation of the TCRbeta library used unique molecular identifiers. From the PCR reads, TCRdb called clonotypes with MiXCR, one entry per CDR3 protein. Of 250,000 to 350,000 distinct CDR3 sequences in the sample, approximately 23% were seen once. The material was PBMCs, mostly from graft donor cells, obtained 180 days after TCRalphabeta/CD19-depleted stem cell transplant. All receptors derive from a male patient younger than 18 who had a stem cell transplant for acute lymphoblastic leukemia, so the T cells may come from the graft donor.

This clonotype was found many times. The chain has TRBV12-3 or TRBV12-4 and TRBJ1-4; D unresolved. CDR3 length equals 16 residues. The V end was cut by 0 bases, the J end by 4 bases, with 12 bases between. Here the CDR3 reads CASSLAPQRYNEKLFF. CDR3 sequence (DNA): TGTGCCAGCAGTTTAGCGCCACAGCGTTATAATGAAAAACTGTTTTTT.

This clonotype was counted only a few times. The chain has TRBV5-1 and TRBJ1-1; 7 bases are a match to TRBD1. Germline trimming cut 0 bases from V and 0 bases from J; bases unmatched to any gene: 11. CDR1 and CDR2 from the germline V gene are SGHRS and YFSETQ. The CDR3 has 18 residues. This CDR3 reads CASSLAPQGGRVNTEAFF. Written as DNA, the CDR3 is TGCGCCAGCAGCTTGGCCCCGCAGGGGGGAAGAGTGAACACTGAAGCTTTCTTT.

There are a few counts of this clonotype. The chain couples TRBV2 to TRBJ2-1; 10 bases are shared with TRBD2. V lost 3 bases, J lost 9 bases, and 8 bases stayed unmatched. The CDR3 contains 15 residues. In germline, CDR1 is SNHLY, CDR2 FYNNEI. CDR3 region: CASSEESGRASEQFF. CDR3 DNA sequence: TGTGCCAGCAGTGAGGAGAGCGGGAGGGCTAGTGAGCAGTTCTTC.

This clonotype was counted between two and nine times. The rearrangement uses TRBV6-5 and TRBJ1-3; 7 positions match TRBD1. J lost 0 bases, V lost 1 base, and 12 bases had no gene match. This CDR3 contains 19 residues. The germline gives CDR1 MNHEY, CDR2 SVGAGI. The CDR3 loop is CASSYFLPGQFISGNTIYF. The CDR3 coding sequence is TGTGCCAGCAGTTACTTCTTACCGGGACAGTTCATCTCTGGAAACACCATATATTTT.

This clonotype has a handful of counts. V and J are TRBV7-8 and TRBJ2-2; 7 nucleotides align to TRBD2. The germline CDR1 and CDR2 sequences are SGHVS and FQNEAQ. The V gene end was trimmed by 5 bases and the J gene end by 7 bases; junction bases not matched to a gene: 1. The CDR3 loop spans 12 amino acids. The CDR3 region has the DNA TGTGCCAGCAGCCGCGGGGGCGGGGAGCTGTTTTTT. Its protein is CASSRGGGELFF.

This clonotype was detected only a few times. The V gene is TRBV18, the J gene TRBJ1-6, with D perhaps TRBD1 (6 bases). Per germline, CDR1 KGHSH and CDR2 LQKENI. Trimming cost V 3 bases and J 7 bases, with 16 bases left between them. This CDR3 region has 16 residues. As DNA, the CDR3 is TGTGCCAGCTCACCTATGAGGGGGGGATACAATTCACCCCTCCACTTT. It translates to CASSPMRGGYNSPLHF.

This clonotype was counted ten times or more. The rearrangement joins TRBV27 to TRBJ2-1; D remains ambiguous. V was trimmed by 1 base and J by 5 bases, leaving 6 bases between them. The V gene's germline CDR1 is MNHEY and CDR2 SMNVEV (reference sequence). The CDR3 runs 13 residues. This CDR3 is CASSLWANNEQFF. CDR3 DNA sequence: TGTGCCAGCAGTTTATGGGCCAACAATGAGCAGTTCTTC.

As regards this clonotype: Germline is not matched at one junction end, which may reflect a read error. The V gene is TRBV12-3 or TRBV12-4, the J gene TRBJ1-2; 7 bases are shared with TRBD1. This CDR3 is 17 amino acids long. This chain's CDR3 is CAGSPSLQGPRPYGYTF. The CDR3 nucleotides are TGTGCCGGCAGTCCTTCGCTACAGGGGCCTAGACCCTATGGCTACACCTTC.

This chain connects TRBV5-1 to TRBJ2-7; 7 bases fit TRBD1. Trimming cost V 0 bases and J 6 bases; bases outside gene matches: 9. The CDR3 sequence is 15 residues long. Looked up from germline, CDR1 is SGHRS and CDR2 is YFSETQ. In DNA form, the CDR3 reads TGCGCCAGCAGCTTGGACGACAGGGCCATCTCCGAGCAGTACTTC. Its protein product is CASSLDDRAISEQYF.

This chain connects TRBV5-1 to TRBJ1-4, with D uncertain. The germline gives CDR1 SGHRS, CDR2 YFSETQ. The germline V and J ends were trimmed by 1 base and 0 bases, with 4 bases remaining between them. The CDR3 spans 14 residues. DNA of the CDR3: TGCGCCAGCAGCTTGTTGGCAACTAATGAAAAACTGTTTTTT. This encodes CASSLLATNEKLFF. The full variable domain, with the rest looked up from reference TRBV5-1 and TRBJ1-4, is KAGVTQTPRYLIKTRGQQVTLSCSPISGHRSVSWYQQTPGQGLQFLFEYFSETQRNKGNFPGRFSGRQFSNSRSEMNVSTLELGDSALYLCASSLLATNEKLFFGSGTQLSVL.

This chain uses TRBV5-1 with TRBJ2-7, with 8 bases lining up with TRBD1. The germline V gene encodes CDR1 SGHRS and CDR2 YFSETQ. The V segment lost 4 bases and the J segment 5 bases; nucleotides outside the gene matches: 11. CDR3 length: 15 amino acids. CDR3 nucleotide sequence: TGCGCCAGCAGCCCGCTGGGGACAGGCTGGGACGAGCAGTACTTC. It translates to CASSPLGTGWDEQYF.

This clonotype was recorded a few times. This sequence joins TRBV12-3 or TRBV12-4 and TRBJ1-1; D remains ambiguous. V was clipped by 0 bases and J by 5 bases, with 7 bases between them. The CDR3 sequence is 13 residues long. Written as DNA, the CDR3 is TGTGCCAGCAGTTTAGCAGGGCGAACTGAAGCTTTCTTT. Translated, it gives CASSLAGRTEAFF.

A word on this clonotype: One junction end disagrees with the germline gene, perhaps due to a read error. The CDR3 DNA sequence: TGTGCCAGCTCGCCACCCGGGACAGGGCTTGGGGCCAACGTCCTGACTTTC. Protein product: CASSPPGTGLGANVLTF. The V and J genes are TRBV18 and TRBJ2-6; 9 positions match TRBD1. The CDR3 is 17 residues long. Germline V CDR1 and CDR2: KGHSH, LQKENI. Combining the CDR3 with reference TRBV18 and TRBJ2-6 gives the whole variable domain NAGVMQNPRHLVRRRGQEARLRCSPMKGHSHVYWYRQLPEEGLKFMVYLQKENIIDESGMPKERFSAEFPKEGPSILRIQQVVRGDSAAYFCASSPPGTGLGANVLTFGAGSRLTVL.

V is TRBV5-1 and J is TRBJ2-3; TRBD2 matches 7 bases. The V and J ends lost 4 bases and 2 bases, in that order; junction bases with no gene match: 10. CDR3 length: 16 amino acids. Germline CDR1 SGHRS, CDR2 YFSETQ. CDR3 coding DNA: TGCGCCAGCAGCCAACTCTTGGCGGGAGCCACAGATACGCAGTATTTT. Translating gives CASSQLLAGATDTQYF.

The chain carries TRBV27 and TRBJ1-5; tentative D call: TRBD1 (5 bases). V was trimmed by 4 bases and J by 2 bases, leaving 6 bases between them. This CDR3 comprises 13 residues. In germline, CDR1 is MNHEY, CDR2 SMNVEV (reference sequence). DNA of the CDR3: TGTGCCAGCAGTTGGGGGGGCAATCAGCCCCAGCATTTT. It encodes CASSWGGNQPQHF.

The rearrangement joins TRBV3-1 to TRBJ2-1, with a weak D call TRBD2 (6 bases). The CDR3 covers 16 residues. The V gene's germline CDR1 is LGHDT and CDR2 YNNKEL (reference sequence). Deletions cut 6 bases from V and 8 bases from J, with 23 bases between. CDR3 residues: CASSPRRGIRIDEQFF. CDR3 sequence (DNA): TGTGCCAGCAGTCCCCGACGCGGGATTAGAATCGATGAGCAGTTCTTC.

The chain uses TRBV18 and TRBJ1-1; D ambiguous. Trimming stripped 1 base from V and 0 bases from J, with 6 bases between. Germline V gives CDR1 KGHSH, CDR2 LQKENI. This CDR3 is built from 14 residues. CDR3 loop: CASSPQTLNTEAFF. For the CDR3, the DNA is TGTGCCAGCTCACCACAGACCCTGAACACTGAAGCTTTCTTT.

The chain combines TRBV28 with TRBJ2-7; 7 bases are shared with TRBD2. V dropped 6 bases and J dropped 4; count of bases not matched to a gene: 21. The CDR3 has 18 amino acids. Per germline, CDR1 MDHEN and CDR2 SYDVKM. The CDR3 DNA reads TGTGCCAGCAGCCGCTCCGGTCTTGGCGGGAGACATCCTTACGAGCAGTACTTC. It encodes CASSRSGLGGRHPYEQYF.

This chain uses TRBV12-3 or TRBV12-4 with TRBJ2-5, with D possibly matching TRBD2 (6 bases). This CDR3 comprises 14 residues. V dropped 3 bases and J dropped 5 bases, with 13 bases sitting between them. CDR3 protein: CASSFSAGRETQYF. The CDR3, as DNA: TGTGCCAGCAGTTTTTCGGCAGGGAGGGAGACCCAGTACTTC.